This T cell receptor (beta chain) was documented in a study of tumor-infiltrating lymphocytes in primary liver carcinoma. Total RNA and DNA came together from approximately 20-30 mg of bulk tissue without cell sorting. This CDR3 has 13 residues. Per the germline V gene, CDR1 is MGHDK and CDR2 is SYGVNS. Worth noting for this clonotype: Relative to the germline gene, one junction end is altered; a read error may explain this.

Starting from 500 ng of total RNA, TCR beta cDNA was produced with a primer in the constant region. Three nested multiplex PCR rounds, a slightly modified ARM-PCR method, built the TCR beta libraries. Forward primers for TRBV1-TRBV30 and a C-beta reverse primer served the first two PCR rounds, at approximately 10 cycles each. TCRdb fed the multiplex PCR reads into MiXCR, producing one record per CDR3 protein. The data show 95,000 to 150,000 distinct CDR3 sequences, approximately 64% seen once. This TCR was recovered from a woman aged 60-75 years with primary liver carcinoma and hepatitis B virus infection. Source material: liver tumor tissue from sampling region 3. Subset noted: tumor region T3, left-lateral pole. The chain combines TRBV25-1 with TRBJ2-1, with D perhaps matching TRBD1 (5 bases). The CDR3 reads CASGEVAGNERFF. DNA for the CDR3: TGTGCCAGCGGTGAAGTGGCAGGGAATGAGCGGTTCTTC. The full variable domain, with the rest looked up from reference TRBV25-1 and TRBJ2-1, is EADIYQTPRYLVIGTGKKITLECSQTMGHDKMYWYQQDPGMELHLIHYSYGVNSTEKGDLSSESTVSRIRTEHFPLTLESARPSHTSQYLCASGEVAGNERFFGPGTRLTVL.